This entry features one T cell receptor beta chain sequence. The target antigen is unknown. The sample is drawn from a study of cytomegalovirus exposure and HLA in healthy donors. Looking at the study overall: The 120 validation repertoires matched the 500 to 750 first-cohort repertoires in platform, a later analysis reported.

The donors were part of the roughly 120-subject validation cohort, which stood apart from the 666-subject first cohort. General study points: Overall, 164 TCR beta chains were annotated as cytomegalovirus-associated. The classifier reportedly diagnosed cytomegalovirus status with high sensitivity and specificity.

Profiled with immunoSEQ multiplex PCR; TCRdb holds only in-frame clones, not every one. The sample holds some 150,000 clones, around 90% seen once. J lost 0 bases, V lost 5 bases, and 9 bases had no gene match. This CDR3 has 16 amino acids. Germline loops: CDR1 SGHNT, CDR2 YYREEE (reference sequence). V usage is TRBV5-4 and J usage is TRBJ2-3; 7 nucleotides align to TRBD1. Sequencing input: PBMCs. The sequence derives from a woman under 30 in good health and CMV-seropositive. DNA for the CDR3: TGTGCCAGCAGTCACGGTGGGACAGAGAGCACAGATACGCAGTATTTT. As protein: CASSHGGTESTDTQYF.